The source of this T cell receptor beta chain is a study of T cell changes during pregnancy in multiple sclerosis. Germline-derived CDR1 and CDR2 are LNHDA and SQIVND (reference sequence). The CDR3 totals 13 residues. V lost 5 bases, J lost 3 bases, and 10 bases lay in between. This clone was seen a handful of times. Other DNA sequences in this specimen translate into the identical CDR3. The protocol was immunoSEQ multiplex PCR, while the TCRdb copy is restricted to in-frame clones and leaves out a portion. The table has 100,000 or so clones, around 92% seen once. This sequence originates from a female donor with multiple sclerosis, enrolled in a pregnancy study. The chain is built from TRBV19 and TRBJ1-1, with TRBD1 as a possible D gene (6 bases). The material was peripheral blood, obtained before pregnancy. CDR3 nucleotide sequence: TGTGCCAGTAGTGTTAAGGGGGACACTGAAGCTTTCTTT. It translates to CASSVKGDTEAFF.